This TCR beta chain originates from a study of T cell repertoires in cytomegalovirus infection. Study in general: Signatures in public TCR beta sequences pointed to both CMV infection and matching HLA type. General observations from the study: There were HLA-C-restricted CMV-specific TCR beta clonotypes dominating the ex vivo response. People with CMV and the relevant HLA were identified by cumulative public TCR beta family frequency.

TCRdb reprocessed the reads via MiXCR and lists one record per CDR3 protein. The profile shows about 310,000 distinct CDR3 sequences, around 9.1% of them singletons. This clonotype appeared many times. Its specificity is not known. Trimming stripped 4 bases from V and 0 bases from J, with 9 bases between. The CDR3 sequence is 13 residues long. From germline, CDR1 is SQVTM and CDR2 ANQGSEA. The genes are TRBV29-1 and TRBJ1-1; TRBD1 is a possible D gene (5 bases). The clonotype originates from a human donor in good health (CMV status not recorded). Some clones in this sample may be carry-over from other donors' samples. Input material: PBMCs. CDR3: CSVGQGLNTEAFF. The CDR3, as DNA: TGCAGCGTTGGTCAGGGACTGAACACTGAAGCTTTCTTT.